This TCR beta chain was identified during a study of blood T cell repertoires in COVID-19. Germline CDR1 and CDR2: SGHRS and YFSETQ. This CDR3 region has 16 residues. V lost 8 bases and J lost 5, with 25 bases in between. Assay used: immunoSEQ multiplex PCR; TCRdb lists only in-frame clones, some missing. The table lists around 320,000 clones, roughly nine tenths of them singletons. Sequenced input: peripheral blood. The TCR was taken from a woman in her twenties or thirties with COVID-19, enrolled during active disease. This chain joins TRBV5-1 and TRBJ1-2; D is possibly TRBD1 (5 bases). DNA for the CDR3: TGCGCCAGTTCCCCCGACAGCCGTCCGGGGACTTATGGCTACACCTTC. Protein product: CASSPDSRPGTYGYTF.